The 13 T cell receptor beta chains reported below all come from one sample, sequenced in a study of Tregs in tolerant kidney transplant recipients. TCRdb keeps only in-frame clones here, not all; method: immunoSEQ multiplex PCR. The sample consists of about 94,000 clones, over 85% of them appearing once. The sequencing used CD4+ T cells from blood, collected before the transplant. Receptors were obtained from a human donor who received a combined kidney and bone marrow transplant.

A few counts support this clone. The chain employs TRBV10-1 and TRBJ1-1; 7 bases map to TRBD1. The CDR3 extends over 12 amino acids. V trimming: 8 bases; J trimming: 6 bases; junction bases outside the gene matches: 6. Looked up from germline, CDR1 is WNHNN and CDR2 is SYGVQD (reference sequence). CDR3 in amino acids: CASVDRPSEAFF. In DNA, the CDR3 is TGCGCCAGCGTGGACAGGCCCTCTGAAGCTTTCTTT.

The J gene is TRBJ1-2, the V gene TRBV18; TRBD1 agrees at 8 bases. The CDR3 has 15 amino acids. Germline V CDR1 and CDR2: KGHSH, LQKENI. The V segment lost 6 bases and the J segment 7 bases; nucleotides outside the gene matches: 13. CDR3 sequence (DNA): TGTGCCAGCTCTCGGGGGACAGGTGAGCTCGGTGGCTACACCTTC. It translates to CASSRGTGELGGYTF.

This rearrangement joins TRBV11-2 to TRBJ2-3; D is uncertain. This CDR3 spans 14 amino acids. Germline CDR1 is SGHAT and CDR2 is FQNNGV. Between the trimmed V and J ends, which lost 8 bases and 2 bases, there was a span of 14 bases. The CDR3: CASSVQVTTDTQYF. DNA for the CDR3: TGTGCCAGCTCCGTCCAGGTTACCACAGATACGCAGTATTTT.

The rearrangement joins TRBV6-1 to TRBJ2-1, with 10 bases aligning to TRBD2. The CDR3 runs to 15 residues. Trimming took 7 bases from V and 4 from J; bases not matched to a gene: 7. The germline V gene has CDR1 MNHNS and CDR2 SASEGT. As DNA, the CDR3 is TGTGCCAGCATGGCTCTAGCGGGAGCGTACAATGAGCAGTTCTTC. Its protein is CASMALAGAYNEQFF.

The rearrangement uses TRBV4-3 and TRBJ2-5; TRBD2 matches at 7 bases. The J call may be incorrect, as the DNA end agrees better with TRBJ2-7. This CDR3 spans 15 amino acids. CDR1 is LGHNA and CDR2 is YSLEER in the germline V gene. CDR3 bases: TGCGCCAGCAGCCAAACCGTAGCGGGCGTCTACGAGCAGTACTTC. Its protein is CASSQTVAGVYEQYF.

This chain uses TRBV18 with TRBJ2-5, with D perhaps TRBD1 (6 bases). V was shortened by 3 bases and J by 4 bases, with 18 bases between the two germline ends. Germline-derived CDR1 and CDR2 are KGHSH and LQKENI. The CDR3 is 16 residues long. The DNA for the CDR3 is TGTGCCAGCTCACCCTCTTTCTGGATAGGGGGAGAGACCCAGTACTTC. Translating gives CASSPSFWIGGETQYF.

V usage is TRBV2 and J usage is TRBJ2-7; 8 bases fit TRBD1. J was trimmed by 5 bases and V by 7 bases; bases with no gene match: 10. Germline-derived CDR1 and CDR2 are SNHLY and FYNNEI. This CDR3 contains 14 residues. CDR3 amino acids: CASKDRGWEHEQYF. CDR3 nucleotide sequence: TGTGCCAGCAAAGACAGGGGTTGGGAGCACGAGCAGTACTTC.

V gene TRBV5-6 combines with J gene TRBJ1-5; TRBD1 matches at 9 bases. V shed 4 bases and J 7 bases; nucleotides not matched to a gene: 9. Germline CDR1 SGHDT, CDR2 YYEEEE. The CDR3 runs 15 residues. CDR3 sequence (DNA): TGTGCCAGCAGCGCGGGGACAGGGCGAAGCCAGCCCCAGCATTTT. This sequence encodes CASSAGTGRSQPQHF.

V is TRBV28 and J is TRBJ2-3, with 8 bases aligning to TRBD1. V gave up 0 bases and J gave up 4 bases; unmatched junction bases: 6. Per germline, CDR1 MDHEN and CDR2 SYDVKM. The CDR3 runs 16 residues. The DNA of the CDR3 is TGTGCCAGCAGTTTATGGACAGGGGTAATCCCAGATACGCAGTATTTT. This codes for CASSLWTGVIPDTQYF.

The V and J genes are TRBV4-3 and TRBJ1-5; unclear D gene. Germline loops: CDR1 LGHNA, CDR2 YSLEER. Trimming took 0 bases from V and 6 from J, leaving 3 bases between them. The CDR3 has 12 amino acids. The CDR3 spells CASSQDIQPQHF. CDR3 bases: TGCGCCAGCAGCCAAGATATTCAGCCCCAGCATTTT.

The genes are TRBV30 and TRBJ1-5; D gene ambiguous. The CDR3 loop spans 15 amino acids. Trimming left V 0 bases short and J 2 bases short, with 11 bases between. CDR1 and CDR2 from the germline V gene are GTSNPN and SVGIG (reference sequence). CDR3 amino acids: CAWSVRGSGNQPQHF. DNA for the CDR3: TGTGCCTGGAGTGTACGCGGGTCGGGCAATCAGCCCCAGCATTTT.

CDR3 amino acids: CASSILTSLGNEQFF. The CDR3 region has the DNA TGTGCCAGTAGTATCCTGACTAGTTTGGGCAATGAGCAGTTCTTC. The chain combines TRBV19 with TRBJ2-1; tentatively, D is TRBD2 (6 bases). The V gene lost 3 bases and the J gene lost 6 bases, with 15 bases spanning the gap. The CDR3 consists of 15 residues. CDR1 and CDR2 from the germline V gene are LNHDA and SQIVND (reference sequence).

The sample holds one count of this clone. The chain uses TRBV18 and TRBJ1-2; perhaps TRBD1 as D (5 bases). This CDR3 comprises 13 residues. V shed 3 bases and J shed 7 bases, with 12 bases lying between them. Germline assignment: CDR1 KGHSH and CDR2 LQKENI. The CDR3 is CASSPPGGGGYTF. The CDR3 nucleotides read TGTGCCAGCTCACCTCCCGGGGGGGGTGGCTACACCTTC. Full variable domain (missing parts from reference TRBV18 and TRBJ1-2): NAGVMQNPRHLVRRRGQEARLRCSPMKGHSHVYWYRQLPEEGLKFMVYLQKENIIDESGMPKERFSAEFPKEGPSILRIQQVVRGDSAAYFCASSPPGGGGYTFGSGTRLTVV.